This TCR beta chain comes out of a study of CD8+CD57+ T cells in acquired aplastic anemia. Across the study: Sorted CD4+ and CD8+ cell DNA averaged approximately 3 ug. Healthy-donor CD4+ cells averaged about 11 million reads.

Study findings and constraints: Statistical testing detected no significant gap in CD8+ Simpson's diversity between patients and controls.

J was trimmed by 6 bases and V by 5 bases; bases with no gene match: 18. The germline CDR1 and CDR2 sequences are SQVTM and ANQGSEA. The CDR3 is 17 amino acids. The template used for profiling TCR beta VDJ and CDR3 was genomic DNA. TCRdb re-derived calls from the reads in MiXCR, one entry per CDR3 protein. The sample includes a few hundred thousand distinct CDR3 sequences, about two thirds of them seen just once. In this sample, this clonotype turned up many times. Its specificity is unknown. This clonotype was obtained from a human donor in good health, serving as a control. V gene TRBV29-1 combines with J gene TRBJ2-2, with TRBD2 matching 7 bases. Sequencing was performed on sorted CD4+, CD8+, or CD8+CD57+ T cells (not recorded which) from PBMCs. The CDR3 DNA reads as TGCAGCGTTAAAAGTAAAACCGGGACGGGGGGTTCCGGGGAGCTGTTTTTT. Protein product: CSVKSKTGTGGSGELFF.